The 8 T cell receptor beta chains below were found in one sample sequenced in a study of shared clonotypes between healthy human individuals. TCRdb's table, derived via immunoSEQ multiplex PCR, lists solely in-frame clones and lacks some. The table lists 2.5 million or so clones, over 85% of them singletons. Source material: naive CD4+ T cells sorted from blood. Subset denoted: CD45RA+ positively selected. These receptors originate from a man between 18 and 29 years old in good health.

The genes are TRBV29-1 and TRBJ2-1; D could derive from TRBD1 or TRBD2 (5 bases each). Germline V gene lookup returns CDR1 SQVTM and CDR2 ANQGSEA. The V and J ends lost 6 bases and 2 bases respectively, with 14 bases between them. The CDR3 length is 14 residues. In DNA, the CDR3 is TGCAGCGTGGTAAGAGGGGACCCCTACAATGAGCAGTTCTTC. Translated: CSVVRGDPYNEQFF.

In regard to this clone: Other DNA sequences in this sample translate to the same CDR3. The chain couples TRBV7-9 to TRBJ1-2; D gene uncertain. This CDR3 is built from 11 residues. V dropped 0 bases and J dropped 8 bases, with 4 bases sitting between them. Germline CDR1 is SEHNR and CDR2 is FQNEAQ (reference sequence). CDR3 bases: TGTGCCAGCAGCTTAGCGTTAGGCTACACCTTC. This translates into CASSLALGYTF.

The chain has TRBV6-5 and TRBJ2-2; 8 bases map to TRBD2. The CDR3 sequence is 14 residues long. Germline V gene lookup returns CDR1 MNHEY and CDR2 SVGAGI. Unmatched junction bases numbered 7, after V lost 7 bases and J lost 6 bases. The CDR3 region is CASTAHGGAGELFF. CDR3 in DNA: TGTGCCAGCACCGCGCACGGGGGGGCCGGGGAGCTGTTTTTT.

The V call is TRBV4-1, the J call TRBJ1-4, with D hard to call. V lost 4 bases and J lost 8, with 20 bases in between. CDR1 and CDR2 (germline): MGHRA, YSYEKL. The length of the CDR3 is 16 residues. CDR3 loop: CASSLRSGFTNEKLFF. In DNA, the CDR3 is TGCGCCAGCAGCCTAAGGTCGGGGTTCACGAACGAAAAACTGTTTTTT.

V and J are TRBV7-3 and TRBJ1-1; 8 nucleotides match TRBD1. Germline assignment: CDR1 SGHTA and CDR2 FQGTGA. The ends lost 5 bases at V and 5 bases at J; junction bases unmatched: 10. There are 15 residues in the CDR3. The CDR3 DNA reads TGTGCCAGCAGCCCGCAGGGGGCGCTTAGAACTGAAGCTTTCTTT. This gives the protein CASSPQGALRTEAFF.

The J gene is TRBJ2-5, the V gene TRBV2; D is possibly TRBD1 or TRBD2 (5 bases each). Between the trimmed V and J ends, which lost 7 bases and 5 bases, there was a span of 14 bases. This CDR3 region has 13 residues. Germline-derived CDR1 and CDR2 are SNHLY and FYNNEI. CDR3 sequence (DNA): TGTGCCAGCACCCGGGGCCGCGCGGAGACCCAGTACTTC. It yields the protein CASTRGRAETQYF.

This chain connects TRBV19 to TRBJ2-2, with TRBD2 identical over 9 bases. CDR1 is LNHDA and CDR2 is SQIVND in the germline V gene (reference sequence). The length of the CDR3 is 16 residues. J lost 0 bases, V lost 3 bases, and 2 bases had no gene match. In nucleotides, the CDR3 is TGTGCCAGTAGTATCGGACTAGCGCCGAACACCGGGGAGCTGTTTTTT. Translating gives CASSIGLAPNTGELFF.

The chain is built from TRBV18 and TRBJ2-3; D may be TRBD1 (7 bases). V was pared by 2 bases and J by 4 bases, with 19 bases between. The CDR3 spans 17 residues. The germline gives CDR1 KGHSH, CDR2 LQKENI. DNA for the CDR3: TGTGCCAGCTCACCAGGTGGAGCGCAGGGGGGTGCAGATACGCAGTATTTT. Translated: CASSPGGAQGGADTQYF.